This record looks at one T cell receptor beta chain sequence and its context. The sample is drawn from a study of cytomegalovirus exposure and HLA in healthy donors. Trimming removed 3 bases from V and 0 bases from J, with 20 bases in between. Germline V CDR1 and CDR2: MGHDK, SYGVNS. CDR3 length: 18 residues. The PCR contained 60 Vbeta and 13 Jbeta primers. Generated by immunoSEQ multiplex PCR, the TCRdb table keeps only in-frame clones and is missing some. The sample yields 120,000 to 150,000 clones, over 60% seen once. The rearrangement links TRBV25-1 to TRBJ1-2, with D unresolved. The sample was PBMCs. The TCR originated in a male donor in good health and CMV-seronegative. The CDR3 loop reads CASSDPGRLMGANYGYTF. CDR3 coding DNA: TGTGCCAGCAGTGATCCGGGCCGGCTTATGGGAGCTAACTATGGCTACACCTTC.